What follows are 22 T cell receptor beta chains derived from one specimen sequenced in a study of T-cell reconstitution after alpha-beta-depleted transplantation in children. Unique molecular identifiers were used to barcode this TCRbeta library. TCRdb recomputed calls from the PCR reads with MiXCR, one row per CDR3 protein. The sample comprises several thousand distinct CDR3 sequences, over 11% of which are singletons, and roughly 53% rests with the top ten. Sequences were derived from PBMCs, mostly from graft donor cells, sampled 60 days after TCRalphabeta/CD19-depleted stem cell transplant. Receptors were obtained from a male patient younger than 18 who had a stem cell transplant for acute lymphoblastic leukemia, so the T cells may come from the graft donor.

This clonotype was recorded at least ten times. This sequence joins TRBV20-1 and TRBJ2-7, with D perhaps being TRBD1 or TRBD2 (5 bases each). The CDR3 is made up of 14 amino acids. Germline CDR1 and CDR2: DFQATT and SNEGSKA (reference sequence). V lost 2 bases and J 7 bases, leaving 18 bases between the germline ends. The CDR3 DNA is TGCAGTGCTAGACGCCCCCGGGGACCCCCAGAGCAGTACTTC. Translated, it gives CSARRPRGPPEQYF.

Turning to this clonotype: A much larger clone differs by one base, so this may be a read error. The CDR3 reads CATSDLTGSLNEQFF. DNA of the CDR3: TGTGCCACCAGTGACCTGACAGGGTCTCTCAATGAGCAGTTCTTC. The chain carries TRBV24-1 and TRBJ2-1, with 7 bases aligning to TRBD1. With 4 bases clipped from V and 6 bases from J, the junction kept 8 bases outside the gene matches. This CDR3 comprises 15 residues. Germline values: CDR1 KGHDR, CDR2 SFDVKD.

The V call is TRBV19, the J call TRBJ1-2, with D tentatively TRBD1 (5 bases). V was pared by 7 bases and J by 5 bases, with 29 bases between. CDR1 LNHDA and CDR2 SQIVND come from the germline V gene (reference sequence). The CDR3 is 18 residues long. CDR3 sequence: CASILSSQGPGQLYGYTF. The CDR3 bases are TGTGCCAGTATCTTGAGTTCGCAGGGACCAGGACAATTGTATGGCTACACCTTC.

This clonotype was found a few times. The gene calls are TRBV29-1 and TRBJ2-1; D is undetermined. Germline V CDR1 and CDR2: SQVTM, ANQGSEA. V was trimmed by 1 base and J by 5 bases, leaving 6 bases between them. The CDR3 runs to 12 residues. The DNA for the CDR3 is TGCAGCGTTGAAGCCCCGGACAATGAGCAGTTCTTC. Protein sequence: CSVEAPDNEQFF.

The table lists this clonotype with a few counts. This chain links TRBV7-9 with TRBJ1-6; D is uncertain. V gave up 3 bases and J gave up 9 bases, with 9 bases separating them. The CDR3 covers 13 residues. Looked up from germline, CDR1 is SEHNR and CDR2 is FQNEAQ (reference sequence). The CDR3 spells CASSLYLGSPLHF. CDR3 nucleotides: TGTGCCAGCAGCTTGTACCTTGGTTCACCCCTCCACTTT.

This clonotype came up a few times. The chain carries TRBV10-2 and TRBJ1-5; D might be TRBD1 (5 bases). The V gene's germline CDR1 is WSHSY and CDR2 SAAADI. The CDR3 length is 13 residues. V shed 7 bases and J shed 3 bases, with 10 bases lying between them. In DNA form, the CDR3 reads TGCGCCAGCATGGGGCTGACCAATCAGCCCCAGCATTTT. It translates to CASMGLTNQPQHF.

This clonotype appeared many times. DNA for the CDR3: TGTGCCAGCAGCTCGGGTGGTGGCACTGAAGCTTTCTTT. This encodes CASSSGGGTEAFF. The V call is TRBV11-2, the J call TRBJ1-1; no clear D gene. CDR1 is SGHAT and CDR2 is FQNNGV in the germline V gene. Trimming removed 4 bases at V and 4 bases at J, with 10 bases between. There are 13 residues in the CDR3. The full variable domain, with the rest looked up from reference TRBV11-2 and TRBJ1-1, is EAGVAQSPRYKIIEKRQSVAFWCNPISGHATLYWYQQILGQGPKLLIQFQNNGVVDDSQLPKDRFSAERLKGVDSTLKIQPAKLEDSAVYLCASSSGGGTEAFFGQGTRLTVV.

The chain carries TRBV20-1 and TRBJ2-1; no reliable D call. The germline CDR1 and CDR2 sequences are DFQATT and SNEGSKA (reference sequence). The CDR3 is 15 amino acids. Trimming took off 0 bases at V and 1 base at J, with 10 bases between the two ends. The CDR3: CSARDKGSSYNEQFF. CDR3 DNA: TGCAGTGCTAGAGATAAGGGTTCTTCCTACAATGAGCAGTTCTTC.

Many counts were recorded for this clonotype. The chain employs TRBV5-1 and TRBJ1-2, with D uncertain. The CDR3 spans 17 residues. The germline CDR1 and CDR2 sequences are SGHRS and YFSETQ. The V gene lost 5 bases and the J gene lost 4 bases, with 24 bases spanning the gap. This CDR3 is CASSPGGLWPPGYGYTF. The CDR3 DNA reads TGCGCCAGCAGTCCCGGCGGTCTGTGGCCACCGGGCTATGGCTACACCTTC.

This clonotype is deemed medium-sized. The V and J genes are TRBV7-9 and TRBJ1-2; TRBD1 agrees at 7 bases. The V and J ends lost 2 bases and 4 bases, in that order; junction bases with no gene match: 4. The CDR3 runs to 14 residues. Germline CDR1 SEHNR, CDR2 FQNEAQ (reference sequence). The CDR3 DNA reads as TGTGCCAGCAGCTTAACGGGACAGCGCTATGGCTACACCTTC. Translating it yields CASSLTGQRYGYTF.

This clonotype has a count of ten or more. The genes are TRBV20-1 and TRBJ2-7, with 10 positions matching TRBD2. Unmatched junction bases numbered 1, after V lost 6 bases and J lost 2 bases. The germline CDR1 and CDR2 sequences are DFQATT and SNEGSKA (reference sequence). The CDR3 extends over 12 amino acids. This CDR3 is CSATSGTYEQYF. CDR3 bases: TGCAGTGCAACTAGCGGGACCTACGAGCAGTACTTC.

To note about this clonotype: This may be a read error, as it is one base from a much larger clone. Since no conserved phenylalanine or tryptophan closes the CDR3, a read error is the likely cause. The chain uses TRBV11-2 and TRBJ2-5; 9 bases are a match to TRBD2. V trimming: 0 bases; J trimming: 5 bases; junction bases outside the gene matches: 13. Germline CDR1 and CDR2: SGHAT and FQNNGV. The CDR3 totals 18 residues. CDR3 region: CASSLDQAGGPRAETQYS. The CDR3 DNA reads as TGTGCCAGCAGCTTAGATCAGGCGGGGGGGCCGCGTGCGGAGACCCAGTACTCC.

This clonotype was counted ten times or more. The V and J genes are TRBV2 and TRBJ1-1, with a tentative D call TRBD1 (6 bases). The V end was cut by 6 bases, the J end by 4 bases, with 18 bases between. Germline-derived CDR1 and CDR2 are SNHLY and FYNNEI. This CDR3 has 15 amino acids. The CDR3 sequence is CASSGWDNRFTEAFF. CDR3 DNA sequence: TGTGCCAGCAGCGGTTGGGACAATCGATTCACTGAAGCTTTCTTT.

In this sample, this clonotype turned up many times. The chain links TRBV11-3 to TRBJ2-1; 7 bases line up with TRBD2. The CDR3 runs 16 residues. V gave up 1 base and J gave up 3 bases; unmatched junction bases: 6. Germline V gene sequence: CDR1 SGHNT, CDR2 YENEEA. The CDR3 bases are TGTGCCAGCAGCTTAGGAGCAGCGGGAATCTACAATGAGCAGTTCTTC. This translates into CASSLGAAGIYNEQFF.

This clonotype occurred a few times. The CDR3 reads CASSSITDTQYF. In DNA, the CDR3 is TGTGCCAGCAGCTCTATAACAGATACGCAGTATTTT. This chain joins TRBV7-9 and TRBJ2-3; D not resolved. The CDR3 spans 12 residues. In germline, CDR1 is SEHNR, CDR2 FQNEAQ (reference sequence). The V gene lost 4 bases and the J gene lost 3 bases, with 5 bases spanning the gap.

This clonotype was recorded many times. The V call is TRBV7-3, the J call TRBJ2-1; 7 nucleotides line up with TRBD1. J was trimmed by 9 bases and V by 5 bases; bases with no gene match: 13. CDR3 length equals 15 residues. The germline gives CDR1 SGHTA, CDR2 FQGTGA. The CDR3 loop is CASSIGTVPRGEQFF. In DNA, the CDR3 is TGTGCCAGCAGCATTGGGACAGTCCCGAGGGGTGAGCAGTTCTTC.

The table lists this clonotype with many counts. The chain recombines TRBV29-1 with TRBJ2-4; 7 nucleotides agree with TRBD1. The V gene's germline CDR1 is SQVTM and CDR2 ANQGSEA. The V and J ends lost 4 bases and 0 bases, in that order; junction bases with no gene match: 9. The CDR3 runs 16 residues. The CDR3: CSVVQGMPLAKNIQYF. In DNA form, the CDR3 reads TGCAGCGTTGTACAGGGGATGCCCCTAGCCAAAAACATTCAGTACTTC.

This clonotype was detected many times. The chain is built from TRBV10-2 and TRBJ2-7; TRBD2 might be the D (5 bases). The CDR3 length is 12 residues. Germline-derived CDR1 and CDR2 are WSHSY and SAAADI. V shed 6 bases and J shed 4 bases, with 10 bases lying between them. Written as DNA, the CDR3 is TGCGCCAGCAGGTCGGGGTTTTACGAGCAGTACTTC. Translating gives CASRSGFYEQYF.

This clonotype was counted only a few times. Here the CDR3 reads CASSSTRLEGDTQYF. CDR3 coding DNA: TGTGCCAGCAGTTCGACTCGTTTAGAGGGAGATACGCAGTATTTT. The chain uses TRBV6-5 and TRBJ2-3, with D tentatively TRBD2 (5 bases). There are 15 residues in the CDR3. Germline assignment: CDR1 MNHEY and CDR2 SVGAGI. Deletions cut 4 bases from V and 5 bases from J, with 16 bases between.

This clonotype is medium-sized (0.01 to 0.1%) in the sample. The V call is TRBV4-1, the J call TRBJ2-3; D is unresolved. This CDR3 spans 14 amino acids. The germline CDR1 and CDR2 sequences are MGHRA and YSYEKL. V shed 0 bases and J shed 1 base, with 5 bases lying between them. The DNA of the CDR3 is TGCGCCAGCAGCCAAGATGGGGGCACAGATACGCAGTATTTT. This codes for CASSQDGGTDTQYF.

By frequency in the sample, this clonotype is medium-sized. This chain joins TRBV15 and TRBJ2-3, with TRBD2 matching over 8 bases. There are 17 residues in the CDR3. J lost 1 base, V lost 0 bases, and 6 bases had no gene match. CDR1 LNHNV and CDR2 YYDKDF come from the germline V gene (reference sequence). The CDR3 spells CATSREWASGRTDTQYF. CDR3 DNA sequence: TGTGCCACCAGCAGAGAATGGGCTAGCGGGCGCACAGATACGCAGTATTTT.

This clonotype was counted a few times. The V and J genes are TRBV20-1 and TRBJ2-6; D call uncertain. The CDR3 loop spans 13 amino acids. The germline gives CDR1 DFQATT, CDR2 SNEGSKA (reference sequence). V dropped 1 base and J dropped 4 bases, with 5 bases sitting between them. The CDR3 nucleotides read TGCAGTGCTAGAGTCTCCGGGGCCAACGTCCTGACTTTC. Translated: CSARVSGANVLTF.